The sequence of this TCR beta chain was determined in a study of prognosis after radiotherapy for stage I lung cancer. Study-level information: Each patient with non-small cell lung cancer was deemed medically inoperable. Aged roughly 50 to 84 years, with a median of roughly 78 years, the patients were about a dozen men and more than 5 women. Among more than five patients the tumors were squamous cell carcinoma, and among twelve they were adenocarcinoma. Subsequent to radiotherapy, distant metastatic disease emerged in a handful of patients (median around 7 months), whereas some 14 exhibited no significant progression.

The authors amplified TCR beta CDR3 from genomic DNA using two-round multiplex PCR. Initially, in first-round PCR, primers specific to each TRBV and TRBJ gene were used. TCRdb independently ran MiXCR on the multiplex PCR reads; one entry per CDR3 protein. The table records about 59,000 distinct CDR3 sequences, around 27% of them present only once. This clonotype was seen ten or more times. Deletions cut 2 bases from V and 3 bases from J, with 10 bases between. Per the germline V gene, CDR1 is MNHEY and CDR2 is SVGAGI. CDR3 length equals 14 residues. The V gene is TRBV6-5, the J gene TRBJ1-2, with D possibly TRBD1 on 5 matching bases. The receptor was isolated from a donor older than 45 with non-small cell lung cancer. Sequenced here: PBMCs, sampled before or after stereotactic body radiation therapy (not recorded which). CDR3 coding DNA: TGTGCCAGCAGTTACACGGGGGACGACTATGGCTACACCTTC. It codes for CASSYTGDDYGYTF.